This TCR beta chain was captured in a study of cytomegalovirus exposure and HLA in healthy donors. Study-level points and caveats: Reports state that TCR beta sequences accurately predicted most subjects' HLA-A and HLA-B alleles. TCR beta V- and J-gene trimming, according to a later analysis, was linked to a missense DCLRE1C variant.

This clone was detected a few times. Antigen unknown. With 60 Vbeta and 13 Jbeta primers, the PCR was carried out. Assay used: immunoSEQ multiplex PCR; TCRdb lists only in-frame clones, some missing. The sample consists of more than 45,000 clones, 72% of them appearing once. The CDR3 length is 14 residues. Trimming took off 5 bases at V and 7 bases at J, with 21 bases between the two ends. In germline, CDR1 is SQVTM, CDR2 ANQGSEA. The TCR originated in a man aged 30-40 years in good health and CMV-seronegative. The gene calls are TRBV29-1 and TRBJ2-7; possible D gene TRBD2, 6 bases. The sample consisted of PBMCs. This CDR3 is CSVQIWRGLEEQYF. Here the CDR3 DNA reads TGCAGCGTTCAGATATGGAGGGGCCTAGAAGAGCAGTACTTC.